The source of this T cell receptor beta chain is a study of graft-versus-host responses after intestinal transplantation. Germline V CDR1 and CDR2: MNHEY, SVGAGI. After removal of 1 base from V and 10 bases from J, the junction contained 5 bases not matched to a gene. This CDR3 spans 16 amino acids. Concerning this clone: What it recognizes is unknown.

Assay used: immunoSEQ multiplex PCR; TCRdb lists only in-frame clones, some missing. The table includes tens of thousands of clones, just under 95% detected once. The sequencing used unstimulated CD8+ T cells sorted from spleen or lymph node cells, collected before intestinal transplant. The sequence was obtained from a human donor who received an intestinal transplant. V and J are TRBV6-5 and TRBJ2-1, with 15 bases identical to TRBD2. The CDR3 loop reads CASSYLGLAGGREQFF. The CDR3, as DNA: TGTGCCAGCAGTTACTTGGGACTAGCGGGAGGCCGGGAGCAGTTCTTC.